Included here is one T cell receptor beta chain sequence, with context. The method was immunoSEQ multiplex PCR; TCRdb's version includes in-frame clones alone and lacks a portion of them. The table shows approximately 80,000 clones, with roughly nine tenths occurring only once. V was cut by 2 bases and J by 5 bases, with 17 bases left in between. CDR3 length: 15 amino acids. Per germline, CDR1 GTSNPN and CDR2 SVGIG (reference sequence). The data belong to a study of T cell responses to AZD1222 COVID-19 vaccine. V usage is TRBV30 and J usage is TRBJ2-3, with D possibly being TRBD2 (5 bases). The TCR comes from an adult in good health. The input for sequencing was peripheral blood, taken on day 0 of AZD1222 vaccination. CDR3 nucleotides: TGTGCCTGGAGTCCGGGGAGAGGCGTAGGAGATACGCAGTATTTT. This gives the protein CAWSPGRGVGDTQYF.